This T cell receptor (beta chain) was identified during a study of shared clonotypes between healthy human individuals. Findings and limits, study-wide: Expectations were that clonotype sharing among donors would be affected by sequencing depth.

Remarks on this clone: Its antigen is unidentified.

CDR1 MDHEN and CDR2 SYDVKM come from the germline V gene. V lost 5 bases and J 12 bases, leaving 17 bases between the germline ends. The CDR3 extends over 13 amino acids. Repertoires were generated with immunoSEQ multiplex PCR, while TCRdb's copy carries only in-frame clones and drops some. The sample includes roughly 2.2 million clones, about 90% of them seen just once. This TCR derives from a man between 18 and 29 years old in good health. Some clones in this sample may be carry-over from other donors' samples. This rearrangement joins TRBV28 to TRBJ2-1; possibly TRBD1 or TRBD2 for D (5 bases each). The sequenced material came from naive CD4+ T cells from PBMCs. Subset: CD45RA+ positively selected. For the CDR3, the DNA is TGTGCCAGCAGTACGGGGCGCCTCTCTTGGCAGTTCTTC. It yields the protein CASSTGRLSWQFF.